These 10 T cell receptor beta chains were all obtained from the same sample, sequenced in a study of T cell repertoires in cytomegalovirus infection (dated 2019 in TCRdb). Reads for this sample came from an Illumina HiSeq 1500. The public reads were quality trimmed at Q25 with fastp and then assembled into clones with MiXCR by TCRdb, keeping productive beta chains. Rows merge per CDR3 protein into single entries with the most common DNA and genes. This sample has 370,000 or so distinct CDR3 sequences in its table, and 34% of those were observed once. The ten largest clones capture less than 15% of the sample. Their antigens remain unidentified. Read against the paper, the sample's treatment or condition label means: in vitro stimulation with specific CMV peptide epitopes to enrich CMV-specific T cells. Material: cultured PBMCs, obtained from culture after CMV antigen stimulation. These receptors came from a human donor in good health (CMV status not recorded). Some clones in this sample may be carry-over from other donors' samples.

In its sample, this clonotype was seen a few times. J is TRBJ2-1 and V is TRBV19, with TRBD2 identical over 12 bases. Losses at the gene ends were 4 bases for V and 9 bases for J; bases not matched to a gene: 7. The CDR3 is 15 residues long. CDR1 is LNHDA and CDR2 is SQIVND in the germline V gene (reference sequence). The CDR3, as DNA: TGTGCCAGTAGTAAACGGCTAGCGGGAGGGGGTGAGCAGTTCTTC. Protein product: CASSKRLAGGGEQFF.

Only a few counts were recorded for this clonotype. Written as DNA, the CDR3 is TGTGCCAGCAGTTTGTTACTAGCGGGGAACACCGGGGAGCTGTTTTTT. This encodes CASSLLLAGNTGELFF. The genes are TRBV27 and TRBJ2-2; 9 positions agree with TRBD2. V dropped 3 bases and J dropped 1; count of bases not matched to a gene: 3. The V gene's germline CDR1 is MNHEY and CDR2 SMNVEV (reference sequence). CDR3 length equals 16 residues.

The chain uses TRBV14 and TRBJ2-1, with a weak D call TRBD2 (5 bases). From germline, CDR1 is SGHDN and CDR2 FVKESK. The CDR3 has 16 residues. V lost 3 bases and J 5 bases, leaving 17 bases between the germline ends. In DNA, the CDR3 is TGTGCCAGCAGCCATTGGGCGGGCACACTAGACAATGAGCAGTTCTTC. It specifies CASSHWAGTLDNEQFF.

This rearrangement joins TRBV24-1 to TRBJ2-1; D ambiguous. Germline CDR1 reads KGHDR; CDR2 reads SFDVKD. The CDR3 contains 17 residues. Trimming cost V 10 bases and J 3 bases, with 24 bases left between them. CDR3 region: CATIPDPFTPCYNEQFF. DNA for the CDR3: TGTGCCACTATACCGGACCCTTTTACTCCTTGCTACAATGAGCAGTTCTTC.

V gene TRBV11-2 combines with J gene TRBJ2-1; D is possibly TRBD2 (5 bases). Germline V CDR1 and CDR2: SGHAT, FQNNGV. There are 15 residues in the CDR3. V was cut by 6 bases and J by 0 bases, with 12 bases left in between. DNA of the CDR3: TGTGCCAGCAGGGGTGGGGAGAGCTCCTACAATGAGCAGTTCTTC. Translated, it gives CASRGGESSYNEQFF.

The chain links TRBV28 to TRBJ1-2; D is undetermined. This CDR3 contains 12 residues. Trimming left V 7 bases short and J 1 base short, with 7 bases between. CDR1 is MDHEN and CDR2 is SYDVKM in the germline V gene. CDR3 residues: CASKDFNYGYTF. CDR3 nucleotides: TGTGCCAGCAAGGATTTTAACTATGGCTACACCTTC.

This clonotype was counted only a few times. The J gene is TRBJ2-7, the V gene TRBV6-1, with 8 positions matching TRBD2. The CDR3 has 15 residues. CDR1 and CDR2 (germline): MNHNS, SASEGT. Losses at the gene ends were 1 base for V and 4 bases for J; bases not matched to a gene: 6. The CDR3 DNA reads TGTGCCAGCAGTGAAGTTGCGGGAGGTGAATACGAGCAGTACTTC. This sequence encodes CASSEVAGGEYEQYF.

This chain links TRBV12-3 or TRBV12-4 with TRBJ2-7, with unresolved D. The CDR3 totals 14 residues. V was pared by 3 bases and J by 5 bases, with 14 bases between. DNA for the CDR3: TGTGCCAGCAGTTTCGTGGGCGTCAACCACGAGCAGTACTTC. It encodes CASSFVGVNHEQYF.

The chain carries TRBV5-1 and TRBJ2-5, with no clear D. The CDR3 is 16 amino acids. In germline, CDR1 is SGHRS, CDR2 YFSETQ. The V end lost 4 bases, the J end lost 5 bases, and 21 bases lay between the germline ends. The CDR3 here is CASSLRTGPGLETQYF. The CDR3 DNA follows: TGCGCCAGCAGCCTACGGACCGGACCCGGTCTTGAGACCCAGTACTTC.

The chain is built from TRBV12-3 or TRBV12-4 and TRBJ1-1, with D maybe TRBD1 (6 bases). The CDR3 runs to 15 residues. Between the trimmed V and J ends, which lost 7 bases and 3 bases, there was a span of 18 bases. This CDR3 is CASTPETGWDTEAFF. Written as DNA, the CDR3 is TGTGCCAGCACCCCCGAAACAGGGTGGGACACTGAAGCTTTCTTT.